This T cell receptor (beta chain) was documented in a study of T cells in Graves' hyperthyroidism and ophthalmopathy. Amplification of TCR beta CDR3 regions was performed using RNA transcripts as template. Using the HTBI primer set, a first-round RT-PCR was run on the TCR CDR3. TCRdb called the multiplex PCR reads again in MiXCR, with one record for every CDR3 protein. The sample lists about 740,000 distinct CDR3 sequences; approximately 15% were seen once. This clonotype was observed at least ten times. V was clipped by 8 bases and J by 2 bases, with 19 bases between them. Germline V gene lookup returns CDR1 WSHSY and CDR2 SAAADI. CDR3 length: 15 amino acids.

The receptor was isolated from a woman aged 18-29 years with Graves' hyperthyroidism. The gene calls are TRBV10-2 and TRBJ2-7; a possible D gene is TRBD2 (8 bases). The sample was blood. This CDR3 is CASSRGREAAYEQYF. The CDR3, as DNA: TGCGCCAGCTCAAGGGGGCGGGAGGCAGCCTACGAGCAGTACTTC.